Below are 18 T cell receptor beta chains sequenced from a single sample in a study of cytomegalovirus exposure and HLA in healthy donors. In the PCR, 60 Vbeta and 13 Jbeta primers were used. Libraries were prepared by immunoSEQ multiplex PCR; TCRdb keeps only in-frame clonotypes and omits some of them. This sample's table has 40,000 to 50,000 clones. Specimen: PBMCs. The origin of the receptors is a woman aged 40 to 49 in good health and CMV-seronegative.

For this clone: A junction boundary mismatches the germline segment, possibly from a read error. CDR3 DNA sequence: TGTGCCAGCAGCCCCCGGACACCCCGGAGCACTGAAGATTTCTTT. This gives the protein CASSPRTPRSTEDFF. This chain uses TRBV28 with TRBJ1-1; D possibly corresponds to TRBD1 (5 bases). From germline, CDR1 is MDHEN and CDR2 SYDVKM. CDR3 length: 15 amino acids.

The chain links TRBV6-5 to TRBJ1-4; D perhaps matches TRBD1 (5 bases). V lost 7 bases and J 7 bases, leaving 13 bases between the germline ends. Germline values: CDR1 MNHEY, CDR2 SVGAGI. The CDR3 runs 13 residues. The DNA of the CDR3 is TGTGCCAGCAAAAGGGGTAGATTTGAAAAACTGTTTTTT. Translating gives CASKRGRFEKLFF.

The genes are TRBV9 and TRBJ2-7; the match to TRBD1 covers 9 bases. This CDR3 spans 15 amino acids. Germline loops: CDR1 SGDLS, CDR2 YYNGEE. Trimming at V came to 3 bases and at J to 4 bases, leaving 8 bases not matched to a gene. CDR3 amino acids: CASSASGTGLYEQYF. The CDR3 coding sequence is TGTGCCAGCAGCGCCTCCGGGACAGGGTTATACGAGCAGTACTTC.

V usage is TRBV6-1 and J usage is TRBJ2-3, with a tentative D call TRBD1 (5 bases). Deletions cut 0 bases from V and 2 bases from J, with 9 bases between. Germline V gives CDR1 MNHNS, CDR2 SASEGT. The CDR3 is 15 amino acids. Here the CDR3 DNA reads TGTGCCAGCAGTGAAGCCCAGGGTTCCACAGATACGCAGTATTTT. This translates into CASSEAQGSTDTQYF.

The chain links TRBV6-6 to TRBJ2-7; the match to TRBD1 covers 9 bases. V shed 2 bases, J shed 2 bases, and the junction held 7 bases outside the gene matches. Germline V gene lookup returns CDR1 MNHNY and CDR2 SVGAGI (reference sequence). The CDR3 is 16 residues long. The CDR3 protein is CASSYPSGTGTYEQYF. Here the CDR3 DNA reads TGTGCCAGCAGTTACCCTTCCGGGACAGGGACCTACGAGCAGTACTTC.

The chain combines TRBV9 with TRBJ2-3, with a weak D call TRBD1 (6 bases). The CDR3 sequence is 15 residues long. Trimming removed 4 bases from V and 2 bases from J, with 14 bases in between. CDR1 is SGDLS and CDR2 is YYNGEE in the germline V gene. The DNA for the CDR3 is TGTGCCAGCAGCCCAGGACAGACGTACACAGATACGCAGTATTTT. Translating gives CASSPGQTYTDTQYF.

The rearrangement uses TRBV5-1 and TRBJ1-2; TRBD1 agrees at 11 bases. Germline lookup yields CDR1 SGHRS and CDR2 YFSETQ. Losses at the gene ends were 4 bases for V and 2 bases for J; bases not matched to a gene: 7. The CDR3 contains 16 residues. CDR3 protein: CASSIGQGAGNYGYTF. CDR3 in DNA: TGCGCCAGCAGCATAGGACAGGGGGCAGGCAACTATGGCTACACCTTC.

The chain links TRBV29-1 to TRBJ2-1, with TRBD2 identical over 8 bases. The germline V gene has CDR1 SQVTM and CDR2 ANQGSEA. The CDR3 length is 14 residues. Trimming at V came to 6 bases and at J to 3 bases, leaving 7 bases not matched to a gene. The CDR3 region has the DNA TGCAGCGTCCGGGCGGGGGGAGACTACAATGAGCAGTTCTTC. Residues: CSVRAGGDYNEQFF.

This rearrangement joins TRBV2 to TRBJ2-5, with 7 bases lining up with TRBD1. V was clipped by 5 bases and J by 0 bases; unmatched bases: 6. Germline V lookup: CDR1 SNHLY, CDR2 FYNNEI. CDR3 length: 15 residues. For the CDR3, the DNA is TGTGCCAGCAGTAGAGACAGGGCGTACCAAGAGACCCAGTACTTC. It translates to CASSRDRAYQETQYF.

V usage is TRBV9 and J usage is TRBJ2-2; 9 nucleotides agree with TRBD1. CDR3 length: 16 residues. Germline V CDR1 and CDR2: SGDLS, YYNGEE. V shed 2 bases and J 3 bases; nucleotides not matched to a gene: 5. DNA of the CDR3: TGTGCCAGCAGCGTTGGGACAGGGAAGGACACCGGGGAGCTGTTTTTT. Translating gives CASSVGTGKDTGELFF. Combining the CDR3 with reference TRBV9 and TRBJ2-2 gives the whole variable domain DSGVTQTPKHLITATGQRVTLRCSPRSGDLSVYWYQQSLDQGLQFLIQYYNGEERAKGNILERFSAQQFPDLHSELNLSSLELGDSALYFCASSVGTGKDTGELFFGEGSRLTVL.

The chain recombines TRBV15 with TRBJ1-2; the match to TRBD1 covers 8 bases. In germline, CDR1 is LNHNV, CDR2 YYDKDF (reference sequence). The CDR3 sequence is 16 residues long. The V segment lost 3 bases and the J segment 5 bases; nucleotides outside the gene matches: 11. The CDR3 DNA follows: TGTGCCACCAGCAGGGAACCGGGACAGGTTGTTTATGGCTACACCTTC. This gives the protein CATSREPGQVVYGYTF.

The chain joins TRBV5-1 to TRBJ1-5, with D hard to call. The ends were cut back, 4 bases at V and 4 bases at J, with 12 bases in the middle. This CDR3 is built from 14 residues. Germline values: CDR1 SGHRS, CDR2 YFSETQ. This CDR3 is CASSLDGLNQPQHF. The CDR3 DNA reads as TGCGCCAGCAGCCTGGACGGTTTAAATCAGCCCCAGCATTTT.

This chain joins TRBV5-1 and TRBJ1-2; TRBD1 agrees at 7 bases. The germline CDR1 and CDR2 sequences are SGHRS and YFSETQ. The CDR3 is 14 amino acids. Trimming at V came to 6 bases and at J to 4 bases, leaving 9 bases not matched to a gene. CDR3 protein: CASTPDRAGYGYTF. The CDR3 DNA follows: TGCGCCAGCACCCCCGACAGGGCCGGCTATGGCTACACCTTC.

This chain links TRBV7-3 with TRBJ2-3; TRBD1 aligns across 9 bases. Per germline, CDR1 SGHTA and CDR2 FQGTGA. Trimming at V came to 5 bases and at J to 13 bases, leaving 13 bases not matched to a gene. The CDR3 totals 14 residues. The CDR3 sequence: CASSQEATGTGKYF. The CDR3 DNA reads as TGTGCCAGCAGCCAGGAGGCCACCGGGACAGGGAAGTATTTT.

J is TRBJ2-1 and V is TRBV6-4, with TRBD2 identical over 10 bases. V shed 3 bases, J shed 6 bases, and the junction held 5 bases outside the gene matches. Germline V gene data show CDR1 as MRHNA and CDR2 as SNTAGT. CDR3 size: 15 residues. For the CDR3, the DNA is TGTGCCAGCAGTGAAAGCGGGGGGGCTTCCAATGAGCAGTTCTTC. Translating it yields CASSESGGASNEQFF.

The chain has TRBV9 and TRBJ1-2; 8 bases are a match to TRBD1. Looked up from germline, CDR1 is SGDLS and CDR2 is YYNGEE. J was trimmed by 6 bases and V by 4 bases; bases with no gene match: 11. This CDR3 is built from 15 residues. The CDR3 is CASSPGRGRIDGYTF. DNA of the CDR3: TGTGCCAGCAGCCCAGGCAGGGGGCGAATAGATGGCTACACCTTC.

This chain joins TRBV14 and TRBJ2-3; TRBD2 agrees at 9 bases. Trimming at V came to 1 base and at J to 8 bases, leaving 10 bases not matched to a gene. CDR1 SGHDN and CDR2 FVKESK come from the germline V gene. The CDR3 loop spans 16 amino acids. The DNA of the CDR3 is TGTGCCAGCAGCCAAGGGCCTAGCGGGGATCCTGGTACGCAGTATTTT. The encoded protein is CASSQGPSGDPGTQYF.

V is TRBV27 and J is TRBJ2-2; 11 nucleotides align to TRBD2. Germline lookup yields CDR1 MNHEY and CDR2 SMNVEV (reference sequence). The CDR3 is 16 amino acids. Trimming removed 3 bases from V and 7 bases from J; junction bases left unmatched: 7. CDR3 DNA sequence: TGTGCCAGCAGTTTCCTAGCGGGAGGAATGGGCGGGGAGCTGTTTTTT. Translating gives CASSFLAGGMGGELFF.